This is a list of T cell receptor beta chains from one sample in a study of shared clonotypes between healthy human individuals. Generated by immunoSEQ multiplex PCR, the TCRdb table keeps only in-frame clones and is missing some. The table lists millions of clones, 93% of them singletons. Material for sequencing was naive CD4+ T cells from PBMCs. The origin of the receptors is a man aged 18 to 30 in good health. Some clones in this sample may be carry-over from other donors' samples. Both conserved end residues are part of each CDR3. The order of the fields is V gene, CDR3 length, CDR3 protein.

>TRBV9|13
CASSVGPNQPQHF
>TRBV28|14
CASSGPGVRGEQFF
>TRBV5-4|15
CASTPPPGVANEQFF
>TRBV28|14
CASSLPGGDYGYTF
>TRBV5-5|14
CASSRQGRADTQYF
>TRBV19|15
CASSLPGQGFDGYTF
>TRBV7-8|13
CASSPLQGNTIYF
>TRBV5-1|16
CASSFLVGAGANVLTF
>TRBV6-5|15
CASSYRTSGAYEQYF
>TRBV7-2|18
CASSLATLGTTGANVLTF
>TRBV14|15
CASSHDRGHYNEQFF
>TRBV28|15
CASSSTGTGGFEQYF
>TRBV14|14
CASSLTYRGYEQYF
>TRBV29-1|15
CSVELTSGSTDTQYF
>TRBV5-1|13
CASRLDLYNEQFF
>TRBV19|14
CASRRQDSNRPQHF
>TRBV19|16
CASSIASGRPYNEQFF
>TRBV11-2|16
CASSPLVASGTGELFF
>TRBV7-9|14
CASSQQGDSYEQYF
>TRBV10-3|14
CATKGSTNTGELFF
>TRBV14|13
CASSQGNTDTQYF
>TRBV6-1|12
CASSRTQNIQYF
>TRBV6-1|18
CASSEALREREVHYEQYF
>TRBV25-1|18
CASSGGQGKISSTGELFF
>TRBV7-3|12
CASSLIGYEQYF
>TRBV2|15
CASRLGGSSGNTIYF
>TRBV25-1|10
CASPDGTQYF
>TRBV5-4|17
CASSLESVRHLPYEQYF
>TRBV6-5|12
CASSFSGEKLFF
>TRBV9|17
CASSAGDKEVYSYEQYF
>TRBV9|13
CASSVEVGGTQYF
>TRBV15|14
CATSRGGSAYEQYF
>TRBV15|13
CATITANTGELFF
>TRBV27|15
CASSPLPGQIYGYTF
>TRBV29-1|12
CSVRQGNEKLFF
>TRBV11-2|13
CASSLSSYNEQFF
>TRBV6-6|15
CASSLDSPFNEKLFF
>TRBV30|10
CAGGGETQYF
>TRBV20-1|11
CSAPRGYEQYF
>TRBV28|14
CASSLLGQGYEQYF
>TRBV5-1|13
CASSLIPGPEAFF
>TRBV28|16
CASRRQGPSWGTEAFF
>TRBV28|17
CASSEALLDRGYEKLFF
>TRBV28|18
CASSPQRWRRLSGNTIYF
>TRBV19|14
CASSIRRGQETQYF
>TRBV9|16
CASSVGSSGREETQYF
>TRBV7-3|15
CASSRLAGVADTQYF
>TRBV7-2|18
CASSLTQPVWGTKNIQYF
>TRBV30|15
CAWSDLSVASTEAFF